Following are 13 T cell receptor beta chains from one sample sequenced in a study of blood T cell repertoires in COVID-19. The method was immunoSEQ multiplex PCR; TCRdb's version includes in-frame clones alone and lacks a portion of them. The sample carries about half a million clones, 80% to 90% recorded once. Input material: peripheral blood. Receptors originate from a human donor in a cohort sampled during active COVID-19.

The chain combines TRBV28 with TRBJ1-6; 7 bases match TRBD1. The trim removed 6 bases at V and 8 bases at J, leaving 10 bases unmatched. The CDR3 length is 15 residues. Germline V lookup: CDR1 MDHEN, CDR2 SYDVKM. In DNA form, the CDR3 reads TGTGCCAGCAGCCCCTCAGGGGGTGATCATTCACCCCTCCACTTT. Translating it yields CASSPSGGDHSPLHF.

The chain joins TRBV19 to TRBJ2-2; TRBD2 matches at 12 bases. This CDR3 spans 16 amino acids. Germline V gene sequence: CDR1 LNHDA, CDR2 SQIVND (reference sequence). V lost 5 bases, J lost 6 bases, and 7 bases stayed unmatched. The CDR3 DNA reads TGTGCCAGTAGTTCCCTAGCGGGGGGGCCTGCCGGGGAGCTGTTTTTT. This codes for CASSSLAGGPAGELFF.

A few counts support this clone. The CDR3, as DNA: TGTGCCAGCAGTTTAGGGGGCCGGGGCAACACTGAAGCTTTCTTT. It codes for CASSLGGRGNTEAFF. This chain uses TRBV6-5 with TRBJ1-1; 7 bases map to TRBD1. CDR1 is MNHEY and CDR2 is SVGAGI in the germline V gene. This CDR3 comprises 15 residues. The V segment lost 4 bases and the J segment 2 bases; nucleotides outside the gene matches: 7.

This clone has just one count. V and J are TRBV30 and TRBJ1-4; 10 bases match TRBD1. The CDR3 has 16 residues. After removal of 3 bases from V and 6 bases from J, the junction contained 10 bases not matched to a gene. Germline V gene sequence: CDR1 GTSNPN, CDR2 SVGIG (reference sequence). DNA for the CDR3: TGTGCCTGGAGCTATCTAAGGACAGGGGGTGATGAAAAACTGTTTTTT. Protein sequence: CAWSYLRTGGDEKLFF.

Comments on this clone: This same CDR3 is encoded by further DNA sequences in the sample. V gene TRBV9 combines with J gene TRBJ2-7; D unresolved. CDR3 size: 14 residues. The germline gives CDR1 SGDLS, CDR2 YYNGEE. Trimming took 0 bases from V and 1 from J, leaving 8 bases between them. The CDR3 DNA follows: TGTGCCAGCAGCGTAGCGGTTAGTTCCTACGAGCAGTACTTC. Translation: CASSVAVSSYEQYF.

The chain employs TRBV11-2 and TRBJ2-3, with D perhaps TRBD2 (6 bases). Trimming took off 5 bases at V and 2 bases at J, with 14 bases between the two ends. The CDR3 extends over 15 amino acids. Per germline, CDR1 SGHAT and CDR2 FQNNGV. The CDR3 coding sequence is TGTGCCAGCAGCCCCCACCCGGGGGACACAGATACGCAGTATTTT. Its protein product is CASSPHPGDTDTQYF.

This clone came up a few times. The V call is TRBV5-1, the J call TRBJ2-7; 10 nucleotides agree with TRBD2. With 4 bases clipped from V and 4 bases from J, the junction kept 14 bases outside the gene matches. Germline CDR1 is SGHRS and CDR2 is YFSETQ. This CDR3 has 17 amino acids. The CDR3, as DNA: TGCGCCAGCAGCCTCATGTTACTAGCGGGAACTCTATACGAGCAGTACTTC. Amino acid sequence: CASSLMLLAGTLYEQYF.

This sequence joins TRBV4-3 and TRBJ1-5, with 10 nucleotides matching TRBD1. This CDR3 has 15 amino acids. Germline V gives CDR1 LGHNA, CDR2 YSLEER. The J segment lost 6 bases and the V segment lost 6 bases, leaving 8 bases of the junction unmatched. The CDR3 bases are TGCGCCAGCAGTCTTGACAGGGGGCAGGGTCAGCCCCAGCATTTT. The encoded protein is CASSLDRGQGQPQHF.

J is TRBJ1-5 and V is TRBV27, with 7 positions matching TRBD1. The CDR3 consists of 14 residues. Trimming removed 10 bases from V and 4 bases from J; junction bases left unmatched: 10. Germline-derived CDR1 and CDR2 are MNHEY and SMNVEV (reference sequence). CDR3 protein: CATHPRGRNQPQHF. CDR3 bases: TGTGCCACCCACCCTAGGGGGCGGAATCAGCCCCAGCATTTT.

V and J are TRBV6-1 and TRBJ2-7, with TRBD2 matching 11 bases. With 3 bases clipped from V and 0 bases from J, the junction kept 10 bases outside the gene matches. The length of the CDR3 is 18 residues. Germline loops: CDR1 MNHNS, CDR2 SASEGT. CDR3 loop: CASSDRGLAELRSYEQYF. CDR3 in DNA: TGTGCCAGCAGTGATCGGGGACTAGCGGAATTACGCTCCTACGAGCAGTACTTC.

The chain employs TRBV19 and TRBJ2-3; 14 bases are shared with TRBD2. Germline V CDR1 and CDR2: LNHDA, SQIVND (reference sequence). After removal of 5 bases from V and 3 bases from J, the junction contained 4 bases not matched to a gene. There are 16 residues in the CDR3. CDR3 nucleotides: TGTGCCAGTAGTGGAAGACTAGCGGGAGGGACAGATACGCAGTATTTT. It encodes CASSGRLAGGTDTQYF.

This chain links TRBV12-3 or TRBV12-4 with TRBJ1-5; D might be TRBD1 (5 bases). The CDR3 runs 13 residues. Trimming stripped 3 bases from V and 4 bases from J, with 7 bases between. CDR3: CASSFGGNQPQHF. The DNA for the CDR3 is TGTGCCAGCAGTTTTGGGGGGAATCAGCCCCAGCATTTT.

V is TRBV11-1 and J is TRBJ2-1; 10 nucleotides match TRBD2. Germline V lookup: CDR1 SGHAT, CDR2 FQDESV (reference sequence). CDR3 length equals 15 residues. Trimming took 5 bases from V and 3 from J; bases not matched to a gene: 4. CDR3: CASSRRLAGYNEQFF. CDR3 coding DNA: TGTGCCAGCAGCCGGAGACTAGCGGGCTACAATGAGCAGTTCTTC.